This TCR beta chain was captured by sequencing in a study of T cells in Graves' hyperthyroidism and ophthalmopathy. Amplification of TCR beta CDR3 regions was performed using RNA transcripts as template. The TCR CDR3 first-round RT-PCR relied on the HTBI primer set. TCRdb reprocessed the multiplex PCR reads with MiXCR, giving one entry per CDR3 protein. The table has 550,000 to 650,000 distinct CDR3 sequences, approximately 14% seen once. Germline V CDR1 and CDR2: DFQATT, SNEGSKA (reference sequence). Trimming pared 5 bases from V and 5 bases from J, leaving 9 bases between. CDR3 length: 11 residues. This clonotype turned up a few times.

The chain joins TRBV20-1 to TRBJ2-5; TRBD2 is a possible D gene (5 bases). Input material: blood. This receptor was identified in a woman aged 30 to 39 with Graves' hyperthyroidism that later progressed to Graves' ophthalmopathy. CDR3 residues: CSAVREETQYF. In nucleotides, the CDR3 is TGCAGTGCTGTAAGGGAGGAGACCCAGTACTTC.